What follows describes a single TCR beta chain. The sample comes from a study of blood T cell repertoires in COVID-19. In the study overall: Samples of COVID-19 (acute and convalescent) were obtained from the United States, Italy and Spain. PBMCs, B-cell-depleted T cells, or T cells were the source of the cDNA or gDNA that made up the material.

Original processing methods: Amplified reference gene primers provided the basis for estimating nucleated cell counts. Generated by immunoSEQ multiplex PCR, the TCRdb table keeps only in-frame clones and is missing some. From that table come the V and J calls and clone size; the DNA was used to work out D and trimming. The sample yields approximately 250,000 clones, more than 80% seen once. The sample was peripheral blood. This receptor was identified in a human donor in a cohort sampled during active COVID-19.

The DNA for the CDR3 is TGTGCTAGTGGTTTGATCACTAGACAGGGGGCTTTCTTT. This translates into CASGLITRQGAFF. This chain joins TRBV12-5 and TRBJ1-1, with 8 bases identical to TRBD1. This CDR3 has 13 amino acids. The germline gives CDR1 LGHNT, CDR2 FRNRAP. With 2 bases clipped from V and 11 bases from J, the junction kept 7 bases outside the gene matches.